Presented here are 15 T cell receptor beta chains from one specimen sequenced in a study of cytomegalovirus exposure and HLA in healthy donors. Primers for the PCR totalled 60 Vbeta and 13 Jbeta. Data came from immunoSEQ multiplex PCR; TCRdb stores just in-frame clones and leaves some out. The data hold about 95,000 clones, with roughly two thirds observed a single time. Material for sequencing was PBMCs. The receptors originated from a woman in her forties or fifties in good health and CMV-seropositive.

This chain joins TRBV5-1 and TRBJ2-5; 9 nucleotides agree with TRBD2. The CDR3 length is 18 residues. V was clipped by 4 bases and J by 1 base; unmatched bases: 14. The germline V gene has CDR1 SGHRS and CDR2 YFSETQ. The CDR3 protein is CASSRGLARRRIQETQYF. CDR3 bases: TGCGCCAGCAGCAGAGGACTAGCGAGAAGAAGGATCCAAGAGACCCAGTACTTC.

This sequence joins TRBV14 and TRBJ2-7, with TRBD1 identical over 7 bases. CDR1 is SGHDN, CDR2 FVKESK, per germline. The length of the CDR3 is 15 residues. The J segment lost 2 bases and the V segment lost 1 base, leaving 5 bases of the junction unmatched. CDR3 sequence (DNA): TGTGCCAGCAGCCAAGCGCTCCAGGGGGCCTACGAGCAGTACTTC. Protein: CASSQALQGAYEQYF.

This chain links TRBV7-6 with TRBJ2-7, with D tentatively TRBD2 (5 bases). Trimming took 3 bases from V and 1 from J, leaving 7 bases between them. This CDR3 has 13 amino acids. CDR1 and CDR2 from the germline V gene are SGHVS and FNYEAQ. The CDR3 bases are TGTGCCAGCAGCTTCGGGGAATCCTACGAGCAGTACTTC. Amino acids: CASSFGESYEQYF.

This chain joins TRBV2 and TRBJ2-5, with D perhaps assigned TRBD1 or TRBD2 (5 bases each). The CDR3 is made up of 14 amino acids. CDR1 is SNHLY, CDR2 FYNNEI, per germline. The ends were cut back, 7 bases at V and 1 base at J, with 13 bases in the middle. CDR3 sequence: CASNEGSFQETQYF. In DNA, the CDR3 is TGTGCCAGCAATGAGGGGAGTTTCCAAGAGACCCAGTACTTC.

The V gene is TRBV15, the J gene TRBJ2-7; tentatively, D is TRBD1 (5 bases). Germline CDR1 is LNHNV and CDR2 is YYDKDF (reference sequence). V was shortened by 3 bases and J by 6 bases, with 15 bases between the two germline ends. The CDR3 runs 14 residues. The DNA for the CDR3 is TGTGCCACCAGCAGCCTCTTTGATAGGGGCGAGCAGTACTTC. It is translated as CATSSLFDRGEQYF.

V usage is TRBV28 and J usage is TRBJ1-1; a weak D match, TRBD1 (6 bases). Per germline, CDR1 MDHEN and CDR2 SYDVKM. The germline V and J ends were trimmed by 0 bases and 5 bases, with 10 bases remaining between them. CDR3 length: 14 residues. CDR3 DNA sequence: TGTGCCAGCAGTTTATGGGGGGCGCGAACTGAAGCTTTCTTT. Translating gives CASSLWGARTEAFF. The full variable domain, its missing parts supplied by reference TRBV28 and TRBJ1-1, is DVKVTQSSRYLVKRTGEKVFLECVQDMDHENMFWYRQDPGLGLRLIYFSYDVKMKEKGDIPEGYSVSREKKERFSLILESASTNQTSMYLCASSLWGARTEAFFGQGTRLTVV.

This clone showed up just once. This chain joins TRBV6-5 and TRBJ2-3, with a tentative D call TRBD1 (5 bases). The CDR3 has 15 residues. Trimming took 5 bases from V and 4 from J, leaving 16 bases between them. Germline lookup yields CDR1 MNHEY and CDR2 SVGAGI. The CDR3 DNA reads TGTGCCAGCAGTCCAAGCTACCTCAGGGCAGATACGCAGTATTTT. Protein product: CASSPSYLRADTQYF.

The chain joins TRBV5-8 to TRBJ2-1; 7 bases match TRBD2. The V segment lost 4 bases and the J segment 3 bases; nucleotides outside the gene matches: 10. CDR1 SGHTS and CDR2 YDEGEE come from the germline V gene. The length of the CDR3 is 16 residues. The CDR3 sequence is CASSPFRRGNYNEQFF. CDR3 bases: TGTGCCAGCAGCCCCTTCCGGCGGGGGAACTACAATGAGCAGTTCTTC. Full variable domain (missing parts from reference TRBV5-8 and TRBJ2-1): EAGVTQSPTHLIKTRGQQATLRCSPISGHTSVYWYQQALGLGLQFLLWYDEGEERNRGNFPPRFSGRQFPNYSSELNVNALELEDSALYLCASSPFRRGNYNEQFFGPGTRLTVL.

The gene calls are TRBV7-2 and TRBJ2-5; perhaps TRBD1 as D (8 bases). The CDR3 consists of 15 residues. Germline CDR1 SGHTA, CDR2 FQGNSA. Trimming took 0 bases from V and 6 from J, leaving 14 bases between them. This chain's CDR3 is CASSLAGGTGKTQYF. The CDR3 DNA reads TGTGCCAGCAGCTTAGCGGGAGGGACAGGAAAGACCCAGTACTTC.

This clone appeared once. This sequence joins TRBV11-2 and TRBJ2-7; 7 positions match TRBD1. With V trimmed by 5 bases and J by 0 bases, 7 bases remained unmatched. The germline V gene has CDR1 SGHAT and CDR2 FQNNGV. The CDR3 length is 15 residues. The CDR3: CASSPWGTASYEQYF. The CDR3 DNA reads as TGTGCCAGCAGCCCGTGGGGGACAGCCTCCTACGAGCAGTACTTC.

V gene TRBV19 combines with J gene TRBJ1-4; D remains ambiguous. Germline V gives CDR1 LNHDA, CDR2 SQIVND (reference sequence). This CDR3 comprises 12 residues. The ends were cut back, 5 bases at V and 5 bases at J, with 6 bases in the middle. CDR3 DNA sequence: TGTGCCAGTAGTTACAAGAATGAAAAACTGTTTTTT. Translating gives CASSYKNEKLFF.

This sequence joins TRBV14 and TRBJ1-1, with a weak D call TRBD1 (6 bases). CDR1 and CDR2 (germline): SGHDN, FVKESK. The CDR3 runs 16 residues. Trimming stripped 3 bases from V and 1 base from J, with 15 bases between. CDR3 loop: CASSHPTGLGNTEAFF. Here the CDR3 DNA reads TGTGCCAGCAGCCACCCCACAGGGTTGGGGAACACTGAAGCTTTCTTT.

The rearrangement joins TRBV6-5 to TRBJ2-7, with 7 nucleotides matching TRBD1. CDR3 length equals 12 residues. Trimming cost V 6 bases and J 7 bases; bases outside gene matches: 6. Looked up from germline, CDR1 is MNHEY and CDR2 is SVGAGI. The CDR3 bases are TGTGCCAGCAGGGGGACAGATCGGGAGCAGTACTTC. Translation: CASRGTDREQYF.

This clone was seen only a few times. The CDR3 reads CASSGQGFYEQYF. For the CDR3, the DNA is TGTGCCAGCAGTGGACAGGGTTTCTACGAGCAGTACTTC. The chain couples TRBV2 to TRBJ2-7; 7 bases match TRBD1. CDR1 SNHLY and CDR2 FYNNEI come from the germline V gene. The CDR3 sequence is 13 residues long. Trimming cost V 4 bases and J 3 bases; bases outside gene matches: 3.

In DNA form, the CDR3 reads TGTGCCAGTAGCCAAATGGTGACAGGGGCCGCCATGAACACTGAAGCTTTCTTT. Encoded protein: CASSQMVTGAAMNTEAFF. V and J are TRBV19 and TRBJ1-1, with 8 bases lining up with TRBD1. This CDR3 has 18 amino acids. V dropped 6 bases and J dropped 0; count of bases not matched to a gene: 15. The germline CDR1 and CDR2 sequences are LNHDA and SQIVND (reference sequence).